This TCR beta chain was obtained from a study of blood T cell repertoires in COVID-19. The V gene's germline CDR1 is DFQATT and CDR2 SNEGSKA (reference sequence). Between the trimmed V and J ends, which lost 3 bases and 1 base, there was a span of 8 bases. The CDR3 extends over 13 amino acids. The table came from immunoSEQ multiplex PCR; TCRdb's copy has only in-frame clones and leaves some out. The sample includes under 350,000 clones, approximately 86% of them seen just once. The clonotype was recovered from a woman aged 40 to 50 with acute COVID-19. The sequenced sample consisted of PBMCs or T cells enriched from blood (not recorded which). J is TRBJ2-3 and V is TRBV20-1; tentative D call: TRBD1 (5 bases). The CDR3 loop is CSASTTGTDTQYF. DNA for the CDR3: TGCAGTGCTAGTACGACAGGCACAGATACGCAGTATTTT.